Here is one T cell receptor (beta chain) with its context. Its antigen is unidentified. One end of the junction is discordant with germline, which a read error may explain. The sample comes from a study of tumor and adjacent non-tumor tissue in lung cancer. Study as a whole: Patients were aged roughly 30 to 76, about ten men and about five women, stage I to III.

Whole-study results and caveats: Significantly higher TCR diversity was found in tumor than normal lung. Shorter survival was associated with higher TCR diversity in tumors. Normal lung showed higher cumulative top 100 clone frequency than tumor.

The CDR3 sequence is 16 residues long. The germline V gene has CDR1 MDHEN and CDR2 SYDVKM. No cell sorting was done before RNA was extracted from the tissue. A modified ARM-PCR protocol with three rounds of nested PCR amplified TCRbeta. A single record per CDR3 protein comes from TCRdb applying MiXCR to the multiplex PCR reads. This table holds 100,000 to 120,000 distinct CDR3 sequences, nearly 85% found once. The chain uses TRBV28 and TRBJ2-3, with no clear D. The clonotype comes from a man in his sixties or seventies with non-small cell lung cancer. Material for sequencing was lung tumor tissue. CDR3 bases: TGTGCCAGCAGTTTCTCCAGCAGGAGAGGAACAGATACGAAGTATTTC. Amino acid sequence: CASSFSSRRGTDTKYF.